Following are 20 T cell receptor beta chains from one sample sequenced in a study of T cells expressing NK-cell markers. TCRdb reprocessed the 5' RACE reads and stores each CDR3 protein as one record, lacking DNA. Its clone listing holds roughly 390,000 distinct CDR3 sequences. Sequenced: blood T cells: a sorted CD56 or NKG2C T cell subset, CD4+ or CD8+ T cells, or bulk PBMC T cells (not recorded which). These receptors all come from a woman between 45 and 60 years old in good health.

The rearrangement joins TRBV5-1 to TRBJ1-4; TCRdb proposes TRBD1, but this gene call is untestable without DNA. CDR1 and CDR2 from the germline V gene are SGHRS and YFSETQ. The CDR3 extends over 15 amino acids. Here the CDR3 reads CASSRLTGENEKLFF.

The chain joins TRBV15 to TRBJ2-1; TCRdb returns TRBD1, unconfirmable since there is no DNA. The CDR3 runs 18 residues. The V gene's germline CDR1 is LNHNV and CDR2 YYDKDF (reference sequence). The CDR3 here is CATSREDPGHSQYNEQFF.

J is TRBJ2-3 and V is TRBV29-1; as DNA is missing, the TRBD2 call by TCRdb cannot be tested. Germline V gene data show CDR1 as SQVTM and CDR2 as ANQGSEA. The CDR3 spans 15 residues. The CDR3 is CSVKGGRPNTDTQYF.

The CDR3 protein is CASSSGLRLTGELFF. The V gene is TRBV19, the J gene TRBJ2-2; TCRdb indicates TRBD2, and absent DNA this call remains unverified. The CDR3 is 15 residues long. Germline CDR1 reads LNHDA; CDR2 reads SQIVND (reference sequence).

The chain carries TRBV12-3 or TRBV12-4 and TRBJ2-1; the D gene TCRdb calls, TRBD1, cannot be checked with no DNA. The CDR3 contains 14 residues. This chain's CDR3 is CASSPGVRYIGQFF.

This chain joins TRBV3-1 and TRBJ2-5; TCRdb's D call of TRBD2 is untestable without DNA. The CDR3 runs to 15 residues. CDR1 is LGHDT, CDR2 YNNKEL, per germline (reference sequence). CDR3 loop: CASSQRAGPRETQYF.

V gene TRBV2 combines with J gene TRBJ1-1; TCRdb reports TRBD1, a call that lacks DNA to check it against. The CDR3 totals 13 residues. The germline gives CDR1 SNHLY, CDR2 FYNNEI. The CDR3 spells CASRGGRGSEAFF.

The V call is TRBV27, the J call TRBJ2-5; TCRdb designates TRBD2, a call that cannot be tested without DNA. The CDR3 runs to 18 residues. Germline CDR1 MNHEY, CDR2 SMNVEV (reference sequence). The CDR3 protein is CASSLSYDGTSLGETQYF.

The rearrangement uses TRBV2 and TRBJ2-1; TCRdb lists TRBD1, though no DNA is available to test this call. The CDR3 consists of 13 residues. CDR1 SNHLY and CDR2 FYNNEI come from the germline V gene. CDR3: CASKRTGNNEQFF.

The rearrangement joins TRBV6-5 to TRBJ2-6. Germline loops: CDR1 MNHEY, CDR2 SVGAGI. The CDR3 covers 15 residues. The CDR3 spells CATQNHNPGANVLTF.

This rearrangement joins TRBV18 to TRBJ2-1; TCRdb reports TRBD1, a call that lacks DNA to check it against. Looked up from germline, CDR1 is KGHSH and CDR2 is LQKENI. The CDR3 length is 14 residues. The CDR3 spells CASSPYRGQDEQFF. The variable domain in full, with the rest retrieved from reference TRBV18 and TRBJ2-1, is NAGVMQNPRHLVRRRGQEARLRCSPMKGHSHVYWYRQLPEEGLKFMVYLQKENIIDESGMPKERFSAEFPKEGPSILRIQQVVRGDSAAYFCASSPYRGQDEQFFGPGTRLTVL.

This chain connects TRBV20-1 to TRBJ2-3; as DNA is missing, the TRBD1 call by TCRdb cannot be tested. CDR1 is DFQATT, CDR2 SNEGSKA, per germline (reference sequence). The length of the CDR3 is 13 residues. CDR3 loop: CSAVRASTDTQYF.

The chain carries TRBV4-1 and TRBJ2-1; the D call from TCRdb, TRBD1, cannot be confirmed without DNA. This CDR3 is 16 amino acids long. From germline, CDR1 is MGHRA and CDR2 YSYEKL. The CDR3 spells CASSHGIGIGYNEQFF.

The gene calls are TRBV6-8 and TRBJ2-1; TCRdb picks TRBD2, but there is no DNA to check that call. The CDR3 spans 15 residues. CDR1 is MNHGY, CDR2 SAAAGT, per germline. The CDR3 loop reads CASHYESLATNEQFF.

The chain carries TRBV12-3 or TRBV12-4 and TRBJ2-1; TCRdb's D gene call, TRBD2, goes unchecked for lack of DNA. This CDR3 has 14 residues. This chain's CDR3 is CASSSRGTSSEQFF.

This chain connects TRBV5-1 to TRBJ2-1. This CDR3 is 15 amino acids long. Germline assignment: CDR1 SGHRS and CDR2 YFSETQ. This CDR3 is CASSLNSARPNEQFF.

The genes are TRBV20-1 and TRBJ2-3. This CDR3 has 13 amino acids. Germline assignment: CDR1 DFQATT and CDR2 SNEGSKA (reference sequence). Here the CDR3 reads CSARTKLGDTQYF.

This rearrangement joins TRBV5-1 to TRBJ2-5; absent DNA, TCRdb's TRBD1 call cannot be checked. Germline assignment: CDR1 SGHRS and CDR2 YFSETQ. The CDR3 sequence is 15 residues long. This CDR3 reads CASSRDQGAEETQYF.

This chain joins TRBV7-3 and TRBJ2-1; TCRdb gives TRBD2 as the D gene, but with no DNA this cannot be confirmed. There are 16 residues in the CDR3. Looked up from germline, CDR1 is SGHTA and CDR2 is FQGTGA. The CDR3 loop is CASSLRSSWNDNEQFF. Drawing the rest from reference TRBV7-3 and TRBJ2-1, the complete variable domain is GAGVSQTPSNKVTEKGKYVELRCDPISGHTALYWYRQSLGQGPEFLIYFQGTGAADDSGLPNDRFFAVRPEGSVSTLKIQRTERGDSAVYLCASSLRSSWNDNEQFFGPGTRLTVL.

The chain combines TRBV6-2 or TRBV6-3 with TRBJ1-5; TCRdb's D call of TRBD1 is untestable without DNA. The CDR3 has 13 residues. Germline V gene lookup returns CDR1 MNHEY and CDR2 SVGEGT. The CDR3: CASSQSYRVPQHF.